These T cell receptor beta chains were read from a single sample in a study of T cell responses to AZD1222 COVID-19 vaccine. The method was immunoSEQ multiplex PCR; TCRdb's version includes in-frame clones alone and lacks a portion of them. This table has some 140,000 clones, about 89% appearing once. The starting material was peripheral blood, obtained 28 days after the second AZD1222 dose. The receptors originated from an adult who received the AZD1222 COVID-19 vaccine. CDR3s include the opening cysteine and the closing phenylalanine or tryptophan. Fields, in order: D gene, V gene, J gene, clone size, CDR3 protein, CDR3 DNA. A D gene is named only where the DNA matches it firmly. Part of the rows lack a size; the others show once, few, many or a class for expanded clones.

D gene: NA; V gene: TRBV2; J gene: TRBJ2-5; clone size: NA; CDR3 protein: CASSVGGRETQYF; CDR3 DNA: TGTGCCAGCAGTGTAGGAGGGAGGGAGACCCAGTACTTC
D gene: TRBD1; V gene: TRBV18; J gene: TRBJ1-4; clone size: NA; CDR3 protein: CASSPSWTGNFNNEKLFF; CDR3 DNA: TGTGCCAGCTCACCATCATGGACAGGGAATTTTAATAATGAAAAACTGTTTTTT
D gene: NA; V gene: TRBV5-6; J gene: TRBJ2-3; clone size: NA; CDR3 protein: CASSLQSTDTQYF; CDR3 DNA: TGTGCCAGCAGCTTGCAGAGCACAGATACGCAGTATTTT
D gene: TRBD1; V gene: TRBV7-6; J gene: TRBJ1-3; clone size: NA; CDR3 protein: CASSRTGSGNTIYF; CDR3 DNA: TGTGCCAGCTCCCGGACAGGGAGTGGGAACACCATATATTTT
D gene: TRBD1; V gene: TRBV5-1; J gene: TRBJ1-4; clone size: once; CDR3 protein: CASSPGTGDEKLFF; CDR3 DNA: TGCGCCAGCAGCCCAGGGACAGGGGATGAAAAACTGTTTTTT
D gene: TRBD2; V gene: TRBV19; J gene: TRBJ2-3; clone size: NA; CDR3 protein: CASSSSPVAGGSTDTQYF; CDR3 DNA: TGTGCCAGTAGTTCATCCCCCGTAGCGGGGGGCAGCACAGATACGCAGTATTTT
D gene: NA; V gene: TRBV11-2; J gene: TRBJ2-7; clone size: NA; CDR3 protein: CASRIDVVSYYEQYF; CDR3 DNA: TGTGCCAGCAGGATAGACGTTGTTAGTTATTACGAGCAGTACTTC
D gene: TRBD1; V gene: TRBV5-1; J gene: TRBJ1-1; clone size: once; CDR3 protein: CASSLGTGIMNTEAFF; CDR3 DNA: TGCGCCAGCAGCTTGGGGACAGGCATTATGAACACTGAAGCTTTCTTT
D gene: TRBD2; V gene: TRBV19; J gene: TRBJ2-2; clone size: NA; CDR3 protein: CASSSGLAGTGELFF; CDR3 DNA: TGTGCCAGTAGTTCTGGACTAGCAGGCACCGGGGAGCTGTTTTTT
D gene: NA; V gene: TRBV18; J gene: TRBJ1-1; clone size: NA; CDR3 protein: CASSPGGLVNTEAFF; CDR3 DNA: TGTGCCAGCTCACCGGGAGGCTTAGTGAACACTGAAGCTTTCTTT
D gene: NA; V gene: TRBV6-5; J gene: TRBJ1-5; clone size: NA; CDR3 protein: CASSHPRTDNQPQHF; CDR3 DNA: TGTGCCAGCAGTCACCCCCGGACAGATAATCAGCCCCAGCATTTT
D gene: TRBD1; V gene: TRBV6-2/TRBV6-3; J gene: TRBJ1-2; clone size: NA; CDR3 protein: CASSVDRASGYGYTF; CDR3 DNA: TGTGCCAGCAGTGTAGACAGGGCATCCGGCTATGGCTACACCTTC
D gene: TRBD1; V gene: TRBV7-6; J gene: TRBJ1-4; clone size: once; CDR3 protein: CASSSDPGTGGGSGEKLFF; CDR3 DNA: TGTGCCAGCAGCTCGGACCCCGGGACAGGGGGCGGTTCGGGTGAAAAACTGTTTTTT
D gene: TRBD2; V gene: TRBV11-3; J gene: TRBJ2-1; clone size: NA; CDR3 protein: CASSPGLAGVKDEQFF; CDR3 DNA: TGTGCCAGCAGCCCCGGACTAGCGGGAGTCAAAGATGAGCAGTTCTTC
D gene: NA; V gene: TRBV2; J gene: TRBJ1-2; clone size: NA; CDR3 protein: CASSDYRSNYGYTF; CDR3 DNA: TGTGCCAGCAGTGATTATCGATCTAACTATGGCTACACCTTC
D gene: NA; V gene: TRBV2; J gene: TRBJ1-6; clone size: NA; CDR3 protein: CASRDERNSPLHF; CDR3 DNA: TGTGCCAGCAGGGACGAAAGGAATTCACCCCTCCACTTT
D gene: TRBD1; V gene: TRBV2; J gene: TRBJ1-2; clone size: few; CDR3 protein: CASSRDRGSYGYTF; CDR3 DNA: TGTGCCAGCAGTAGGGACAGGGGATCCTATGGCTACACCTTC
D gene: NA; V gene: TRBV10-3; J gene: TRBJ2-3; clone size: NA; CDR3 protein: CAISAAESTDTQYF; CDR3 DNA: TGTGCCATCAGTGCGGCGGAGAGCACAGATACGCAGTATTTT
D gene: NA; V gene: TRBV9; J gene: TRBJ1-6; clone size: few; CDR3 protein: CASSTKSTGHSPLHF; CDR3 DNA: TGTGCCAGCAGCACCAAATCTACAGGGCACTCACCCCTCCACTTT
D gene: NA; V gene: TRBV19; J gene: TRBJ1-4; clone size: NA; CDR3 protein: CASSTPGPQEKLFF; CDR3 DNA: TGTGCCAGTAGTACGCCGGGTCCCCAGGAAAAACTGTTTTTT
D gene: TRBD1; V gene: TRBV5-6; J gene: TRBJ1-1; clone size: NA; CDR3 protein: CASSLDRGPEAFF; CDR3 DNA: TGTGCCAGCAGCTTGGACAGGGGGCCTGAAGCTTTCTTT
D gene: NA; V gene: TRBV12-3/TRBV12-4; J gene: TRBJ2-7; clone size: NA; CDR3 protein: CASSFGTFYEQYF; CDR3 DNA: TGTGCCAGCAGTTTTGGCACCTTCTACGAGCAGTACTTC
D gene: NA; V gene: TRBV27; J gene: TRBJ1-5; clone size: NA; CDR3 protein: CASSSTGGNRPQHF; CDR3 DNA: TGTGCCAGCAGTTCTACGGGGGGCAATCGGCCCCAGCATTTT
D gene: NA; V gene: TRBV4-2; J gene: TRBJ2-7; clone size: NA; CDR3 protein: CASSQRTIGYEQYF; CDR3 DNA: TGTGCCAGCAGCCAACGGACTATCGGGTACGAGCAGTACTTC
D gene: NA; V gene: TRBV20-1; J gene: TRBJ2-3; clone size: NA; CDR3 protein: CSASPDTQYF; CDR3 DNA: TGCAGTGCCTCGCCGGATACGCAGTATTTT
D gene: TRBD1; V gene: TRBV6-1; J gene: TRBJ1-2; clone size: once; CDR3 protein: CASSAYRDRGDYGYTF; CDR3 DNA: TGTGCCAGCAGTGCCTACCGGGACAGGGGAGACTATGGCTACACCTTC
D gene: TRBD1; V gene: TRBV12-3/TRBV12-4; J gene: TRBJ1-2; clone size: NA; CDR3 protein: CASSPTGGAGYTF; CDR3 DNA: TGTGCCAGCAGCCCAACAGGGGGCGCGGGCTACACCTTC
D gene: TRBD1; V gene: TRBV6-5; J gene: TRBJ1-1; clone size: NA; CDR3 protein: CASSQGQGFAFF; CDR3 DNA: TGTGCCAGCAGTCAGGGACAGGGGTTTGCTTTCTTT
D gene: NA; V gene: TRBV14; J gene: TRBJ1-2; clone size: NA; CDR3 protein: CASSHIQGWGYGYTF; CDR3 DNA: TGTGCCAGCAGCCATATCCAGGGGTGGGGCTATGGCTACACCTTC
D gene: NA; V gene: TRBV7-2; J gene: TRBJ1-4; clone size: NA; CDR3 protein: CASSLTTGLGEKLFF; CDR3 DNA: TGTGCCAGCAGCTTGACTACAGGGTTAGGTGAAAAACTGTTTTTT
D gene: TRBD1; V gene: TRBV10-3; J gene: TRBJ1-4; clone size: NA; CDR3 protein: CAAAPGQRNEKLFF; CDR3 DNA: TGTGCCGCCGCACCGGGACAGAGAAATGAAAAACTGTTTTTT
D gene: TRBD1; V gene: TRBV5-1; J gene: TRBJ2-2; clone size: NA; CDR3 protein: CASTGQGYTGELFF; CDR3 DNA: TGCGCCAGCACGGGACAGGGGTACACCGGGGAGCTGTTTTTT
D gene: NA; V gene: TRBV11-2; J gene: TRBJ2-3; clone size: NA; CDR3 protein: CASSLGVGRGATDTQYF; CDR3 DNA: TGTGCCAGCAGCTTAGGGGTTGGCAGGGGGGCCACAGATACGCAGTATTTT